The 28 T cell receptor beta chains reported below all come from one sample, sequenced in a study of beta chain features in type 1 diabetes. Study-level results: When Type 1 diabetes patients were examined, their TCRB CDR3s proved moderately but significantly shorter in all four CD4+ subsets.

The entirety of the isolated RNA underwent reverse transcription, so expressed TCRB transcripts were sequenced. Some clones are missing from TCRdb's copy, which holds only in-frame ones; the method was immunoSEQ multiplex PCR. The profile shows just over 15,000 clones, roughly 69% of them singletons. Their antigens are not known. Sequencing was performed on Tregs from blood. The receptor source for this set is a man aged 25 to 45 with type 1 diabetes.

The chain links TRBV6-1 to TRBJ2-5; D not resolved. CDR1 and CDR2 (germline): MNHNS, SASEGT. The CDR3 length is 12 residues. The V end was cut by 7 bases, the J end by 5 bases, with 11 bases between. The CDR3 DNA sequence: TGTGCCAGCATTCGGAGCATGGAGACCCAGTACTTC. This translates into CASIRSMETQYF.

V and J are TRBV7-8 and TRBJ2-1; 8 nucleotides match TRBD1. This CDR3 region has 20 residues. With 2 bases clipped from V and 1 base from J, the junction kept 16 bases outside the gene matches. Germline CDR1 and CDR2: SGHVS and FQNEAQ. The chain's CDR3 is CASSLFTGGNVRDSYNEQFF. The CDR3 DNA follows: TGTGCCAGCAGCTTATTTACAGGGGGGAATGTCAGGGATTCCTACAATGAGCAGTTCTTC.

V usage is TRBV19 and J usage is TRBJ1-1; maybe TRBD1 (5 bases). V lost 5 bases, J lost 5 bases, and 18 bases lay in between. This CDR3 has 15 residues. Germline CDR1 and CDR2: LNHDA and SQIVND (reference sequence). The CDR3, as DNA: TGTGCCAGTAGTTTGAGTTCGGGGGGGTGGACTGAAGCTTTCTTT. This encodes CASSLSSGGWTEAFF.

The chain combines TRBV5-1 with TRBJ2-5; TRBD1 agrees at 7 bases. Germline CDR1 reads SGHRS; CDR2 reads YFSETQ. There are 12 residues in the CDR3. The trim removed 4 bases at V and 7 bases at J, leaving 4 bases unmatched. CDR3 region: CASSRDSWTQYF. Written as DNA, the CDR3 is TGCGCCAGCAGCCGGGACAGCTGGACCCAGTACTTC.

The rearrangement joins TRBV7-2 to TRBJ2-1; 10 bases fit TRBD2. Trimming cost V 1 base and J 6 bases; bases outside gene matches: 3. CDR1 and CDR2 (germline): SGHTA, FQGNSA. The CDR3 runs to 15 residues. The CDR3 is CASSLVSGGANEQFF. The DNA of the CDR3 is TGTGCCAGCAGCTTAGTGAGCGGGGGGGCCAATGAGCAGTTCTTC.

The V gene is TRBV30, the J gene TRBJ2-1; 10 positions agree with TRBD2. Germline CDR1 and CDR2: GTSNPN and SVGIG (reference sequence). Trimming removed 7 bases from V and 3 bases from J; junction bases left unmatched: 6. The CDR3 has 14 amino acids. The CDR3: CAFSLAGIYNEQFF. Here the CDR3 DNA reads TGTGCCTTCTCACTAGCGGGAATCTACAATGAGCAGTTCTTC.

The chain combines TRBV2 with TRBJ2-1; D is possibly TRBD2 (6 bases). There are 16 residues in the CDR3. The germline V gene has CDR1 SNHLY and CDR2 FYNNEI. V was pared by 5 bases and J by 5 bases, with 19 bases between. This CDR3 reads CASSPSLASPHNEQFF. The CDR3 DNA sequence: TGTGCCAGCAGTCCTTCTCTAGCGAGCCCACACAATGAGCAGTTCTTC.

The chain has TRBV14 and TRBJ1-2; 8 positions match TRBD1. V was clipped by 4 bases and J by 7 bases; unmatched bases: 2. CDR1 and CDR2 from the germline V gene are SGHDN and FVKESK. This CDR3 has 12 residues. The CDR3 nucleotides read TGTGCCAGCAGCCTAACAGGGGGTGGCTACACCTTC. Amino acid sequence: CASSLTGGGYTF.

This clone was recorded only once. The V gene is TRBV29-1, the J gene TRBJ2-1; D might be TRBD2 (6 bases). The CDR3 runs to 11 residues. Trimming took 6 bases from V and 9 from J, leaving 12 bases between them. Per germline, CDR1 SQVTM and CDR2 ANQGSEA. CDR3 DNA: TGCAGCGTCGCTGCGCGGGGTGAGCAGTTCTTC. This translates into CSVAARGEQFF.

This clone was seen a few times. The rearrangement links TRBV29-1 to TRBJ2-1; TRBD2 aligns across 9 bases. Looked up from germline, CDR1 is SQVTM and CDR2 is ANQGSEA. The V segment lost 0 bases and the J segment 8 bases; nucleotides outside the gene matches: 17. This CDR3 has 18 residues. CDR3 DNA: TGCAGCGTTGAAGATCGCCTTGCGGGCGGGACTAGCTTCTATGAGCAGTTCTTC. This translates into CSVEDRLAGGTSFYEQFF.

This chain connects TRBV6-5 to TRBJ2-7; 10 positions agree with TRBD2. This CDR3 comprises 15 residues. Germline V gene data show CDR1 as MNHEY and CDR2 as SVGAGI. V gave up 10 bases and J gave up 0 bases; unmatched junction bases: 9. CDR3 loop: CATNSRLAGSYEQYF. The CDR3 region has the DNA TGTGCCACCAATTCGAGACTAGCGGGCTCCTACGAGCAGTACTTC.

The CDR3 spells CASTQRERSNEQFF. The CDR3 DNA reads as TGTGCCAGCACCCAGCGGGAGAGGAGCAATGAGCAGTTCTTC. V usage is TRBV21-1 and J usage is TRBJ2-1; TRBD2, the table's D call, lacks a check against the DNA. TRBV21-1 is a recognized pseudogene. There are 14 residues in the CDR3.

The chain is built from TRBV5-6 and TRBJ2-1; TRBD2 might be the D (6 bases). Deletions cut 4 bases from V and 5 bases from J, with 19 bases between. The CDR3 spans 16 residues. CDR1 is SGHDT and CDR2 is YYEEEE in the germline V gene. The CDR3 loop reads CASSDPVVGEDNEQFF. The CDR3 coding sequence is TGTGCCAGCAGCGACCCGGTCGTGGGGGAGGACAATGAGCAGTTCTTC. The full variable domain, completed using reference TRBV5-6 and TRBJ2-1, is DAGVTQSPTHLIKTRGQQVTLRCSPKSGHDTVSWYQQALGQGPQFIFQYYEEEERQRGNFPDRFSGHQFPNYSSELNVNALLLGDSALYLCASSDPVVGEDNEQFFGPGTRLTVL.

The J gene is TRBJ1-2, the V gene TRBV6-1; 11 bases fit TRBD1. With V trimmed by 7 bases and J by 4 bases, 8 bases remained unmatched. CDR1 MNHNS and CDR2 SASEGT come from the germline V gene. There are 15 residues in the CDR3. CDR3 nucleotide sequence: TGTGCCAGCACCAAAGGGGGGACAGGGGGCTATGGCTACACCTTC. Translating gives CASTKGGTGGYGYTF.

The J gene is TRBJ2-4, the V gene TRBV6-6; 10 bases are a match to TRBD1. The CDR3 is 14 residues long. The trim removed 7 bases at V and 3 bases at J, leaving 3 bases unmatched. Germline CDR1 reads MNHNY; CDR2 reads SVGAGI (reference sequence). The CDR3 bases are TGTGCCAGCATCGGGACAGGGGACAAAAACATTCAGTACTTC. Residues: CASIGTGDKNIQYF.

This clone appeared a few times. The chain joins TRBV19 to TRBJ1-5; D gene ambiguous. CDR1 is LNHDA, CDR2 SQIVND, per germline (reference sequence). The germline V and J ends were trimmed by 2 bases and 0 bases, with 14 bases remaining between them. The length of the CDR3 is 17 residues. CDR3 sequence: CASSILFGLGSNQPQHF. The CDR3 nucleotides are TGTGCCAGTAGTATACTCTTCGGACTGGGTAGCAATCAGCCCCAGCATTTT.

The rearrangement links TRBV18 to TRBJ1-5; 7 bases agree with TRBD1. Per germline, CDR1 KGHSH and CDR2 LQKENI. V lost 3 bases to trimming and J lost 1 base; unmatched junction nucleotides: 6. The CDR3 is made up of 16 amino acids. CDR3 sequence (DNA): TGTGCCAGCTCACCGGTACAGGGGAACAGCAATCAGCCCCAGCATTTT. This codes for CASSPVQGNSNQPQHF.

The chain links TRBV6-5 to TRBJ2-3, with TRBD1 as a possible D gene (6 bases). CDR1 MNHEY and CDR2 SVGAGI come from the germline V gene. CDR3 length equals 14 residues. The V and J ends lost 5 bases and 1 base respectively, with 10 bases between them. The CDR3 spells CASSIGQRTDTQYF. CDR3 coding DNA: TGTGCCAGCAGTATCGGACAGCGCACAGATACGCAGTATTTT.

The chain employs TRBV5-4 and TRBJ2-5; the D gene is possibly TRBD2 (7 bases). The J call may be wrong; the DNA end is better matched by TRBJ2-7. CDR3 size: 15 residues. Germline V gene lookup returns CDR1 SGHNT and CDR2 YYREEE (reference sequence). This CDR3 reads CASSLSRGARYEQYF. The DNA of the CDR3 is TGTGCCAGCAGCTTGTCTCGGGGGGCCCGTTACGAGCAGTACTTC.

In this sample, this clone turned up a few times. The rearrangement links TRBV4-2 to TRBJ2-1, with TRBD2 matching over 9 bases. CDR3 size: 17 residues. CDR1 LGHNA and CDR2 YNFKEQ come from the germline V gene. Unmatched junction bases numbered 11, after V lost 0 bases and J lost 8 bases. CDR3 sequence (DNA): TGTGCCAGCAGCCAAGATATCCTAGCGGGGTCCCTGCATGAGCAGTTCTTC. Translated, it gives CASSQDILAGSLHEQFF.

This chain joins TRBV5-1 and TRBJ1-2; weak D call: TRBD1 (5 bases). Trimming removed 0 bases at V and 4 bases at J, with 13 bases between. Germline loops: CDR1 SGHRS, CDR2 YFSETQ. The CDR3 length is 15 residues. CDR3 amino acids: CASSLGVTGSYGYTF. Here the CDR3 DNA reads TGCGCCAGCAGCTTGGGGGTTACAGGAAGCTATGGCTACACCTTC.

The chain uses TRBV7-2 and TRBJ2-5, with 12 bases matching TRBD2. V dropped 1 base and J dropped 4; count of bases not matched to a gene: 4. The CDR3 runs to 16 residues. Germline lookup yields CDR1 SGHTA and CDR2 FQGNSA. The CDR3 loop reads CASSLGQTSGRETQYF. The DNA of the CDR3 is TGTGCCAGCAGCTTAGGGCAGACTAGCGGGAGAGAGACCCAGTACTTC.

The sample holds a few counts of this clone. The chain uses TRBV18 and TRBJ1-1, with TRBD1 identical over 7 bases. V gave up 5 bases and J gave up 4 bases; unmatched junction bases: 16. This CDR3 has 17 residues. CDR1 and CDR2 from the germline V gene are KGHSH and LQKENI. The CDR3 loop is CASSSGRQGRKGTEAFF. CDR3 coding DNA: TGTGCCAGCTCATCAGGTCGACAGGGCAGGAAGGGCACTGAAGCTTTCTTT.

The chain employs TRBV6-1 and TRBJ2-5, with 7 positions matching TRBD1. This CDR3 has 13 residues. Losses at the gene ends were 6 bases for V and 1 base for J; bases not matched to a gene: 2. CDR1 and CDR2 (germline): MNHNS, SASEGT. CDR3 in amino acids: CASRRDSQETQYF. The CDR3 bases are TGTGCCAGCAGAAGGGACAGCCAAGAGACCCAGTACTTC.

CDR3 sequence reads: CASSSGQGLYF. As DNA, the CDR3 is TGCGCCAGCAGCTCCGGACAGGGATTATACTTC. This rearrangement joins TRBV5-1 to TRBJ2-7; 8 bases match TRBD1. This CDR3 is built from 11 residues. CDR1 is SGHRS, CDR2 YFSETQ, per germline. The ends lost 3 bases at V and 13 bases at J; junction bases unmatched: 6.

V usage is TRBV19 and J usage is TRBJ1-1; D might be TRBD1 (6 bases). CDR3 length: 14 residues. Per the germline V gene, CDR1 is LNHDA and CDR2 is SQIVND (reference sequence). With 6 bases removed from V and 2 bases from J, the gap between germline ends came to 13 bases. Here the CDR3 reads CASSLRDINTEAFF. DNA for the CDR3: TGTGCCAGTAGCCTACGGGACATCAACACTGAAGCTTTCTTT.

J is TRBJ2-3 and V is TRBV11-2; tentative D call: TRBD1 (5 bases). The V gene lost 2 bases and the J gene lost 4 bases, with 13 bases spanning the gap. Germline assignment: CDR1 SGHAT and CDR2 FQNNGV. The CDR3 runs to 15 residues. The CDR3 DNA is TGTGCCAGCAGCTTAAGGGGTACGCCAGCAGATACGCAGTATTTT. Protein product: CASSLRGTPADTQYF.

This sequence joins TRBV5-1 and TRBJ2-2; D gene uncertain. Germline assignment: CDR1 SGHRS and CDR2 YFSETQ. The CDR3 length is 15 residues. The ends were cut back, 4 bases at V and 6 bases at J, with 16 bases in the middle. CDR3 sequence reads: CASSPSGALAGELFF. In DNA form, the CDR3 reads TGCGCCAGCAGCCCGAGTGGAGCCCTAGCCGGGGAGCTGTTTTTT.